This T cell receptor (beta chain) was sequenced for a study of blood T cell repertoires in COVID-19. Turning to the study itself: PBMCs, B-cell-depleted T cells, or T cells provided the cDNA or gDNA that made up the material.

The repertoire was sequenced with immunoSEQ multiplex PCR; TCRdb's copy has only in-frame clones and lacks some. The table has approximately 94,000 clones, over 80% seen once; the top ten hold around 15%. The CDR3 length is 14 residues. V was cut by 2 bases and J by 5 bases, with 12 bases left in between. CDR1 and CDR2 from the germline V gene are SGHNT and YYREEE (reference sequence). J is TRBJ2-3 and V is TRBV5-4; no firm D call. The receptor was isolated from a man in his fifties or sixties with active or convalescent COVID-19. Specimen: peripheral blood. CDR3 nucleotides: TGTGCCAGCAGCTTAAGTCTGTTCGGAGATACGCAGTATTTT. It encodes CASSLSLFGDTQYF.